The 27 T cell receptor beta chains below all came from one sample that was sequenced in a study of shared clonotypes between healthy human individuals. The protocol was immunoSEQ multiplex PCR, while the TCRdb copy is restricted to in-frame clones and leaves out a portion. The table shows approximately 1.5 million clones, with around 98% occurring only once. Material for sequencing was naive CD4+ T cells sorted from blood. Stated subset: CD45RA+ positively selected. Every receptor here comes from a man aged 25-40 years in good health.

This clone occurred once. This chain links TRBV29-1 with TRBJ2-3, with D perhaps TRBD2 (6 bases). V lost 1 base and J 4 bases, leaving 24 bases between the germline ends. Germline V gives CDR1 SQVTM, CDR2 ANQGSEA. The CDR3 contains 18 residues. The CDR3 DNA reads TGCAGCGTTGAAGGGTTATGGTTCAGCGGGCAGATGTCAGATACGCAGTATTTT. Translating it yields CSVEGLWFSGQMSDTQYF.

This clone has a single count. The chain couples TRBV9 to TRBJ2-1; perhaps D is TRBD1 or TRBD2 (6 bases each). Trimming cost V 3 bases and J 5 bases, with 18 bases left between them. The CDR3 contains 16 residues. From germline, CDR1 is SGDLS and CDR2 YYNGEE. This CDR3 is CASSAREGGLHNEQFF. CDR3 nucleotide sequence: TGTGCCAGCAGCGCGAGAGAGGGGGGACTTCACAATGAGCAGTTCTTC.

The rearrangement uses TRBV9 and TRBJ2-7, with D possibly being TRBD2 (5 bases). This CDR3 comprises 16 residues. V was pared by 0 bases and J by 2 bases, with 15 bases between. The V gene's germline CDR1 is SGDLS and CDR2 YYNGEE. The CDR3 protein is CASSVGSSIGTYEQYF. The DNA of the CDR3 is TGTGCCAGCAGCGTAGGGTCTAGCATTGGGACCTACGAGCAGTACTTC.

The chain is built from TRBV7-8 and TRBJ2-7; D perhaps matches TRBD1 (5 bases). Germline V lookup: CDR1 SGHVS, CDR2 FQNEAQ. V lost 1 base and J 2 bases, leaving 15 bases between the germline ends. The CDR3 sequence is 16 residues long. CDR3 loop: CASSLGNRHIAYEQYF. The CDR3 DNA sequence: TGTGCCAGCAGCTTAGGTAACAGGCATATAGCCTACGAGCAGTACTTC.

The chain carries TRBV5-1 and TRBJ2-6, with D possibly being TRBD1 (5 bases). Germline V gives CDR1 SGHRS, CDR2 YFSETQ. The V end lost 0 bases, the J end lost 0 bases, and 10 bases lay between the germline ends. The CDR3 runs to 17 residues. The CDR3 protein is CASSLGGASSGANVLTF. CDR3 in DNA: TGCGCCAGCAGCTTGGGTGGGGCGAGCTCTGGGGCCAACGTCCTGACTTTC. The full variable domain, in which reference TRBV5-1 and TRBJ2-6 provide the parts outside the CDR3, is KAGVTQTPRYLIKTRGQQVTLSCSPISGHRSVSWYQQTPGQGLQFLFEYFSETQRNKGNFPGRFSGRQFSNSRSEMNVSTLELGDSALYLCASSLGGASSGANVLTFGAGSRLTVL.

The chain couples TRBV6-1 to TRBJ2-5; D unclear. The CDR3 covers 11 residues. V lost 7 bases to trimming and J lost 5 bases, with 8 bases between them. Germline V gives CDR1 MNHNS, CDR2 SASEGT. The CDR3 nucleotides are TGTGCCAGCACGACATGGGAGACCCAGTACTTC. Amino acids: CASTTWETQYF.

The chain combines TRBV7-9 with TRBJ2-7, with D possibly being TRBD1 (5 bases). With 5 bases removed from V and 0 bases from J, the gap between germline ends came to 11 bases. CDR1 and CDR2 (germline): SEHNR, FQNEAQ (reference sequence). This CDR3 has 14 residues. The CDR3 nucleotides are TGTGCCAGCAGCGACAGACAGATCTCCTACGAGCAGTACTTC. Translation: CASSDRQISYEQYF. Using reference TRBV7-9 and TRBJ2-7 for the parts outside the CDR3, the full variable domain is DTGVSQNPRHKITKRGQNVTFRCDPISEHNRLYWYRQTLGQGPEFLTYFQNEAQLEKSRLLSDRFSAERPKGSFSTLEIQRTEQGDSAMYLCASSDRQISYEQYFGPGTRLTVT.

The gene calls are TRBV7-9 and TRBJ2-7, with D possibly matching TRBD2 (5 bases). Per the germline V gene, CDR1 is SEHNR and CDR2 is FQNEAQ (reference sequence). The CDR3 is 19 amino acids. Trimming cost V 1 base and J 3 bases, with 25 bases left between them. The DNA for the CDR3 is TGTGCCAGCAGCTTAGTAGTCGGTGGCTCGCCGGGAAGTCGCTACGAGCAGTACTTC. Encoded protein: CASSLVVGGSPGSRYEQYF.

The chain couples TRBV9 to TRBJ2-3; 15 bases are shared with TRBD2. This CDR3 region has 22 residues. The ends lost 0 bases at V and 1 base at J; junction bases unmatched: 15. CDR1 and CDR2 (germline): SGDLS, YYNGEE. DNA for the CDR3: TGTGCCAGCAGCGTAGAGGTGGGTCCGGGACTAGCGGGAGGTGGAGGCACAGATACGCAGTATTTT. Its translation is CASSVEVGPGLAGGGGTDTQYF.

The V gene is TRBV29-1, the J gene TRBJ2-1, with 11 bases fitting TRBD2. J gave up 6 bases and V 2 bases, and 6 bases lay outside the gene matches. The CDR3 has 15 residues. Germline V gene sequence: CDR1 SQVTM, CDR2 ANQGSEA. CDR3 loop: CSVERLAGGVNEQFF. The CDR3 DNA sequence: TGCAGCGTTGAAAGGTTAGCGGGAGGGGTCAATGAGCAGTTCTTC.

This chain links TRBV7-9 with TRBJ2-1, with 14 nucleotides matching TRBD2. The germline V gene encodes CDR1 SEHNR and CDR2 FQNEAQ (reference sequence). J lost 0 bases, V lost 6 bases, and 10 bases had no gene match. The CDR3 covers 19 residues. The CDR3 DNA sequence: TGTGCCAGCAGAATCGGACTAGCGGGAGGACTGAGCTCCTACAATGAGCAGTTCTTC. It translates to CASRIGLAGGLSSYNEQFF.

V is TRBV5-4 and J is TRBJ1-4; no firm D call. The length of the CDR3 is 14 residues. Germline-derived CDR1 and CDR2 are SGHNT and YYREEE (reference sequence). V shed 0 bases and J shed 6 bases, with 9 bases lying between them. The CDR3 sequence: CASSLDLRDEKLFF. The CDR3 DNA follows: TGTGCCAGCAGCTTGGACCTTAGGGATGAAAAACTGTTTTTT.

This sequence joins TRBV5-1 and TRBJ2-7; unclear D gene. This CDR3 contains 12 residues. Per the germline V gene, CDR1 is SGHRS and CDR2 is YFSETQ. Trimming left V 4 bases short and J 7 bases short, with 12 bases between. CDR3 amino acids: CASSGLGYEQYF. In nucleotides, the CDR3 is TGCGCCAGCAGCGGTTTAGGTTATGAGCAGTACTTC.

The chain has TRBV5-6 and TRBJ1-4, with D unclear. Germline loops: CDR1 SGHDT, CDR2 YYEEEE. This CDR3 contains 11 residues. The V end was cut by 4 bases, the J end by 4 bases, with 2 bases between. CDR3 sequence reads: CASSLNEKLFF. The CDR3 DNA sequence: TGTGCCAGCAGCCTTAATGAAAAACTGTTTTTT.

This clone showed up just once. The V call is TRBV27, the J call TRBJ2-7; 11 bases fit TRBD1. After removal of 6 bases from V and 6 bases from J, the junction contained 7 bases not matched to a gene. This CDR3 has 14 amino acids. Germline V lookup: CDR1 MNHEY, CDR2 SMNVEV (reference sequence). CDR3 residues: CASRSGQGAGEQYF. The CDR3 DNA is TGTGCCAGCAGGTCCGGACAGGGGGCGGGCGAGCAGTACTTC.

The chain couples TRBV7-2 to TRBJ1-2, with D tentatively TRBD1 (6 bases). The germline V and J ends were trimmed by 2 bases and 0 bases, with 16 bases remaining between them. This CDR3 spans 17 amino acids. CDR1 is SGHTA and CDR2 is FQGNSA in the germline V gene. The CDR3 here is CASSLIFGDTTNYGYTF. CDR3 in DNA: TGTGCCAGCAGCTTAATATTCGGGGACACAACTAACTATGGCTACACCTTC.

Worth noting for this clone: Other DNA sequences from this sample encode an identical CDR3 as well. For the CDR3, the DNA is TGTGCCAGCAGGGGGGGGTCAAATCAGCCCCAGCATTTT. Translated, it gives CASRGGSNQPQHF. The chain links TRBV2 to TRBJ1-5; possibly TRBD1 for D (5 bases). Trimming pared 6 bases from V and 4 bases from J, leaving 10 bases between. CDR1 and CDR2 from the germline V gene are SNHLY and FYNNEI. The CDR3 sequence is 13 residues long.

This clone appeared a single time. As DNA, the CDR3 is TGTGCCAGCAGCTTAAGTGAAAGTCAGCCCCAGCATTTT. Residues: CASSLSESQPQHF. V is TRBV7-2 and J is TRBJ1-5; D unresolved. CDR1 and CDR2 from the germline V gene are SGHTA and FQGNSA. This CDR3 region has 13 residues. Trimming removed 2 bases from V and 6 bases from J, with 8 bases in between. Full variable domain (outside the CDR3, taken from reference TRBV7-2 and TRBJ1-5): GAGVSQSPSNKVTEKGKDVELRCDPISGHTALYWYRQSLGQGLEFLIYFQGNSAPDKSGLPSDRFSAERTGGSVSTLTIQRTQQEDSAVYLCASSLSESQPQHFGDGTRLSIL.

This clone was detected once. The chain combines TRBV9 with TRBJ1-3; D is ambiguous. V lost 2 bases to trimming and J lost 0 bases, with 9 bases between them. The CDR3 totals 15 residues. Germline loops: CDR1 SGDLS, CDR2 YYNGEE. The CDR3 here is CASSVRAASGNTIYF. The CDR3 DNA is TGTGCCAGCAGCGTGAGGGCAGCCTCTGGAAACACCATATATTTT.

The chain is built from TRBV2 and TRBJ2-7, with a tentative D call TRBD1 (5 bases). The CDR3 consists of 13 residues. In germline, CDR1 is SNHLY, CDR2 FYNNEI. The V and J ends lost 4 bases and 0 bases respectively, with 7 bases between them. For the CDR3, the DNA is TGTGCCAGCAGTGGACAGTTCTCCTACGAGCAGTACTTC. It encodes CASSGQFSYEQYF. Supplemented by reference TRBV2 and TRBJ2-7, the full variable domain reads EPEVTQTPSHQVTQMGQEVILRCVPISNHLYFYWYRQILGQKVEFLVSFYNNEISEKSEIFDDQFSVERPDGSNFTLKIRSTKLEDSAMYFCASSGQFSYEQYFGPGTRLTVT.

The chain is built from TRBV15 and TRBJ2-7; unclear D gene. V was pared by 0 bases and J by 2 bases, with 11 bases between. This CDR3 has 15 amino acids. Germline CDR1 LNHNV, CDR2 YYDKDF (reference sequence). The CDR3 DNA follows: TGTGCCACCAGCAGAGATTTAGGCCCTCCCTACGAGCAGTACTTC. Translated, it gives CATSRDLGPPYEQYF.

The rearrangement joins TRBV28 to TRBJ1-2; D not certain. The CDR3 is made up of 14 amino acids. Trimming cost V 3 bases and J 6 bases, with 14 bases left between them. CDR1 MDHEN and CDR2 SYDVKM come from the germline V gene. The CDR3 sequence is CASSFGIFGDGYTF. CDR3 DNA: TGTGCCAGCAGTTTTGGTATCTTTGGGGATGGCTACACCTTC.

The chain carries TRBV18 and TRBJ1-6; 7 bases are shared with TRBD1. Germline V lookup: CDR1 KGHSH, CDR2 LQKENI. Germline trimming cut 3 bases from V and 5 bases from J; bases unmatched to any gene: 4. This CDR3 comprises 15 residues. The chain's CDR3 is CASSPVDRNNSPLHF. The CDR3 DNA is TGTGCCAGCTCACCGGTGGACAGGAATAATTCACCCCTCCACTTT.

The rearrangement uses TRBV2 and TRBJ2-5; 7 bases match TRBD1. V dropped 6 bases and J dropped 5; count of bases not matched to a gene: 18. Germline loops: CDR1 SNHLY, CDR2 FYNNEI. This CDR3 has 17 amino acids. The CDR3, as DNA: TGTGCCAGCAGGACTTCCCGGGACAGCTCTTTTTTCGAGACCCAGTACTTC. This encodes CASRTSRDSSFFETQYF. Filled out from reference TRBV2 and TRBJ2-5, the complete variable domain reads EPEVTQTPSHQVTQMGQEVILRCVPISNHLYFYWYRQILGQKVEFLVSFYNNEISEKSEIFDDQFSVERPDGSNFTLKIRSTKLEDSAMYFCASRTSRDSSFFETQYFGPGTRLLVL.

Comment on this clone: Sequence at one end of the junction differs from germline and may be a read error. The chain is built from TRBV2 and TRBJ2-7; 7 bases match TRBD1. The germline CDR1 and CDR2 sequences are SNHLY and FYNNEI. The CDR3 contains 13 residues. The CDR3 sequence is CASGEQGTYEQYF. DNA of the CDR3: TGTGCCAGCGGTGAACAGGGGACCTACGAGCAGTACTTC.

The chain combines TRBV19 with TRBJ1-1; maybe TRBD1 (5 bases). Germline V gene sequence: CDR1 LNHDA, CDR2 SQIVND (reference sequence). This CDR3 spans 14 amino acids. Trimming removed 3 bases from V and 10 bases from J, with 18 bases in between. CDR3: CASSIQGRVSGAFF. CDR3 DNA sequence: TGTGCCAGTAGTATCCAGGGAAGGGTCAGCGGAGCTTTCTTT.

This chain uses TRBV19 with TRBJ2-2; the match to TRBD2 covers 9 bases. The CDR3 is made up of 16 amino acids. With V trimmed by 5 bases and J by 0 bases, 4 bases remained unmatched. Looked up from germline, CDR1 is LNHDA and CDR2 is SQIVND (reference sequence). CDR3 nucleotide sequence: TGTGCCAGTAGTCCCCCTAGCGGGGCGAACACCGGGGAGCTGTTTTTT. The encoded protein is CASSPPSGANTGELFF.